A single sample is the source of the 7 T cell receptor beta chains below, sequenced in a study of blood T cell repertoires in COVID-19. Using immunoSEQ multiplex PCR, the repertoire was profiled, and TCRdb retains in-frame clones only, with some absent. The table includes 120,000 to 150,000 clones, roughly nine tenths detected once. The sequenced sample was peripheral blood. The source is a man aged 18 to 30 with COVID-19, enrolled during active disease.

The genes are TRBV6-5 and TRBJ2-3; 11 bases are shared with TRBD1. V lost 7 bases and J lost 5; bases outside the gene matches: 8. The CDR3 has 15 residues. From germline, CDR1 is MNHEY and CDR2 SVGAGI. As DNA, the CDR3 is TGTGCCAGCAACCGAGGACAGGGGGCAATAGATACGCAGTATTTT. Its translation is CASNRGQGAIDTQYF.

The chain uses TRBV7-9 and TRBJ2-7; 10 nucleotides agree with TRBD2. Germline CDR1 and CDR2: SEHNR and FQNEAQ (reference sequence). The CDR3 extends over 15 amino acids. V was clipped by 8 bases and J by 2 bases; unmatched bases: 9. The CDR3 is CASQGPAGGTYEQYF. The CDR3 DNA follows: TGTGCCAGCCAGGGCCCAGCGGGAGGGACCTACGAGCAGTACTTC.

The V gene is TRBV7-9, the J gene TRBJ1-3; D not certain. V lost 5 bases to trimming and J lost 0 bases, with 11 bases between them. The V gene's germline CDR1 is SEHNR and CDR2 FQNEAQ (reference sequence). The CDR3 totals 15 residues. For the CDR3, the DNA is TGTGCCAGCAGCCCCTCCCAGATCTCTGGAAACACCATATATTTT. It translates to CASSPSQISGNTIYF.

The sample holds a few counts of this clone. CDR3 coding DNA: TGTGCCAGCAGCCGGGAGCAAAATAATTCACCCCTCCACTTT. Translation gives CASSREQNNSPLHF. V gene TRBV6-5 combines with J gene TRBJ1-6; D gene uncertain. CDR1 is MNHEY and CDR2 is SVGAGI in the germline V gene. Trimming removed 6 bases at V and 5 bases at J, with 11 bases between. The CDR3 loop spans 14 amino acids.

In its sample, this clone was seen a few times. The genes are TRBV5-1 and TRBJ1-3, with TRBD1 as a possible D gene (6 bases). CDR3 length: 15 residues. V was shortened by 7 bases and J by 4 bases, with 18 bases between the two germline ends. Germline V gene data show CDR1 as SGHRS and CDR2 as YFSETQ. DNA for the CDR3: TGCGCCAGCGGAACAGGGAGACCCGCAGGAAACACCATATATTTT. The encoded protein is CASGTGRPAGNTIYF.

For the CDR3, the DNA is TGTGCCAGCAGTTTGCGACAAAGTCAGGGTGAAAAACTGTTTTTT. Translation: CASSLRQSQGEKLFF. The chain carries TRBV28 and TRBJ1-4; D possibly corresponds to TRBD1 (5 bases). V gave up 3 bases and J gave up 7 bases, with 15 bases separating them. The CDR3 loop spans 15 amino acids. Looked up from germline, CDR1 is MDHEN and CDR2 is SYDVKM.

The count of this clone is one. The chain employs TRBV19 and TRBJ2-3; the D gene is possibly TRBD2 (7 bases). V lost 7 bases, J lost 2 bases, and 16 bases lay in between. Germline V lookup: CDR1 LNHDA, CDR2 SQIVND (reference sequence). The length of the CDR3 is 15 residues. This CDR3 is CASTKRGGITDTQYF. The CDR3 DNA is TGTGCCAGTACAAAAAGGGGGGGTATCACAGATACGCAGTATTTT.